This T cell receptor (beta chain) was captured in a study of resident and recirculating memory T cells in vitiligo (dated by TCRdb to 2016 to 2019). Concerning the study at large: For TCR beta sequencing, epidermis was obtained by shave biopsy from two lesional and two nonlesional sites, and PBMCs were also collected, from each of a few stable vitiligo patients. The goal of the human TCR beta sequencing was to check whether lesional vitiligo skin contained specific clones that differed from the clones found in nonlesional skin and blood. Samples were homogenized without cell sorting just before genomic DNA extraction with the Qiagen DNeasy Blood & Tissue Kit. Overall results and qualifications from the work: Mechanistic studies in the future are needed to assess how much the detected T cell clones and the human Trm pools versus Tcm pools each contribute. TCR sequences were not found to be conserved across biopsy sites or patients, suggesting that different lesions are infiltrated by different T cell clones, a pattern described as private specificity. By overlap and correlation analysis, no significant repertoire overlap was shown between biopsies, even within a single patient, except for each lesion compared with itself. No unique dominant TCR clone was detected, and variation in clonality was observed among vitiligo lesions.

From the cysteine through the phenylalanine, the CDR3 covers 14 amino acids. CDR3 DNA is the only sequence kept; it has 42 bases, read in frame from the first base. V is cut by 5 bases and J by 3 bases, and the space between the germline ends is 11 bases. Taken from the germline V gene (reference sequence), the CDR1 and CDR2 loops are MNHEY and SMNVEV. Remarks on this clone: Its target antigen remains unknown. Nothing much larger sits one base from this clone, and base qualities are not available.

The immunoSEQ hsTCRB kit was used to amplify TCR beta chains from genomic DNA. TCR beta libraries were sequenced on an Illumina MiSeq instrument by the immunoSEQ service. The paper's data handling went like this. The immunoSEQ Analyzer was used to analyze the repertoire data. Imported from immuneACCESS, the table was reduced by TCRdb to in-frame sequences with V and J called. These copies leave out some clones; in studies compared against another copy, an unresolved V gene accounts for under half, and the cause of the remainder is not known. V and J calls plus clone size are reproduced from that table; the DNA served to infer D and trimming. This sample lists about 76,000 clones; about 91% were detected once. About 5% of the sample comes from the top ten. A patient's vitiligo counted as stable when the lesions had not changed at all during the previous 6 months. To qualify as stable, patients additionally needed to show no confetti depigmentation, which is a clinical sign of active vitiligo. Any patient who had received treatment in the previous three months was excluded. PBMCs were isolated from heparinized blood by Ficoll density gradient centrifugation and then flash-frozen.

The chain couples TRBV27 to TRBJ2-1; the D gene cannot be named for sure. The source material was blood. This TCR was sampled from a male donor with vitiligo. The CDR3 here reads CASSPSRYYNEQFF. In nucleotides, the sequence is TGTGCCAGCAGTCCGTCTAGGTACTACAATGAGCAGTTCTTC.